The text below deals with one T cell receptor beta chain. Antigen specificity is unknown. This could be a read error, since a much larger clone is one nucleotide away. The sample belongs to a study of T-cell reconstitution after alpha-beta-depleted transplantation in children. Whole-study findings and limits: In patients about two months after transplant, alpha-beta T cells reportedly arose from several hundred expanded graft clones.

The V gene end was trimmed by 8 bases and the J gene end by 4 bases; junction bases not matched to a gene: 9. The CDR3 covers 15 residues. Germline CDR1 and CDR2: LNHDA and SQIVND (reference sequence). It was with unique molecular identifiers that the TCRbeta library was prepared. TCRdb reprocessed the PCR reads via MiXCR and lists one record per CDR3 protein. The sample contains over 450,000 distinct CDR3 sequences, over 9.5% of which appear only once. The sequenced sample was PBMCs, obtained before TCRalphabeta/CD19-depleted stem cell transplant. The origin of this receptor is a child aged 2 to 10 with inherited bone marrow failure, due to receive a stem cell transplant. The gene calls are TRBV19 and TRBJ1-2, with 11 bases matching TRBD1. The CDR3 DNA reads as TGTGCCAGTGGTGAACGGACAGGGGGCGTCTATGGCTACACCTTC. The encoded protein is CASGERTGGVYGYTF.